This TCR beta chain was captured by sequencing in a study of lymphopenia after photon versus proton radiotherapy. The germline V gene encodes CDR1 MGHDK and CDR2 SYGVNS. Trimming took 6 bases from V and 4 from J; bases not matched to a gene: 3. This CDR3 comprises 13 residues. Clones were read by immunoSEQ multiplex PCR, and TCRdb kept only the in-frame ones, dropping some. The repertoire holds fewer than 35,000 clones, with nearly 90% as singletons. The rearrangement joins TRBV25-1 to TRBJ2-1, with 7 bases lining up with TRBD2. Material: peripheral blood, obtained from a patient treated with proton-based radiotherapy. The sequence derives from a woman in her 70s with pancreatic cancer. Some clones in this sample may be carry-over from other donors' samples. The CDR3 spells CASRSREYNEQFF. The CDR3 DNA is TGTGCCAGCAGATCGCGGGAGTACAATGAGCAGTTCTTC.